Included here is one TCR beta chain sequence, with context. This record comes from a study of T cells in tumors after PD-1 blockade. There are 16 residues in the CDR3. Germline V gene lookup returns CDR1 SGHNT and CDR2 YENEEA. Between the trimmed V and J ends, which lost 1 base and 6 bases, there was a span of 17 bases. Profiling relied on immunoSEQ multiplex PCR, and the TCRdb table lists in-frame clones only, not all of them. The sample records 12,000 to 15,000 clones, 55% to 70% being singletons. The chain is built from TRBV11-3 and TRBJ2-3; D gene uncertain. This sequence was found in a human donor with cutaneous squamous cell carcinoma. The specimen comprised tumor tissue, sampled after anti-PD-1 treatment. CDR3 bases: TGTGCCAGCAGCTTAGGCGGAAACGGCATTAAGGATACGCAGTATTTT. Protein product: CASSLGGNGIKDTQYF.